This T cell receptor beta chain was observed in a study of shared clonotypes between healthy human individuals. Study-level information: Each donor contributed plates that comprised three CD4 naive, three CD4 memory, two CD8 naive and one CD8 memory.

CDR1 SEHNR and CDR2 FQNEAQ come from the germline V gene (reference sequence). This CDR3 has 10 amino acids. V dropped 5 bases and J dropped 10 bases, with 6 bases sitting between them. Sequencing used immunoSEQ multiplex PCR; TCRdb keeps in-frame clones, though not all of them. The sample carries approximately 1,500,000 clones, roughly 95% recorded once. Worth noting for this clone: Different DNA sequences within this sample yield the same CDR3.

The source is a man aged 25-40 years in good health. Sequenced material: naive CD4+ T cells sorted from blood. Subset reported: CD45RA+ positively selected. The chain combines TRBV7-9 with TRBJ2-1; D remains ambiguous. The CDR3 sequence: CASSPYEQFF. In DNA form, the CDR3 reads TGTGCCAGCAGCCCCTACGAGCAGTTCTTC.